The clone carrying this T cell receptor (beta chain) was picked up a small number of times. Its antigen remains unknown. The sample originates from a study of PD-L1 blockade in urothelial cancer. General study findings and limits: Tumor-linked clones in blood grew more by 3 weeks in durable-benefit patients.

The CDR3 has 13 amino acids. In germline, CDR1 is SGHNT, CDR2 YYREEE (reference sequence). V lost 4 bases, J lost 0 bases, and 7 bases lay in between. Time point: peripheral blood 6 weeks after treatment start. The templates were synthetic TCR analogs, and they were spiked into each PCR. Using immunoSEQ multiplex PCR, the repertoire was profiled, and TCRdb retains in-frame clones only, with some absent. The sample lists about 30,000 clones; about 89% were seen once. This clonotype was obtained from an elderly man with urothelial cancer. The V and J genes are TRBV5-4 and TRBJ1-1; D perhaps matches TRBD1 (6 bases). The input for sequencing was PBMCs, taken around atezolizumab (anti-PD-L1) treatment. The CDR3 DNA reads as TGTGCCAGCAGCAGACAGGTGAACACTGAAGCTTTCTTT. Amino acid sequence: CASSRQVNTEAFF.